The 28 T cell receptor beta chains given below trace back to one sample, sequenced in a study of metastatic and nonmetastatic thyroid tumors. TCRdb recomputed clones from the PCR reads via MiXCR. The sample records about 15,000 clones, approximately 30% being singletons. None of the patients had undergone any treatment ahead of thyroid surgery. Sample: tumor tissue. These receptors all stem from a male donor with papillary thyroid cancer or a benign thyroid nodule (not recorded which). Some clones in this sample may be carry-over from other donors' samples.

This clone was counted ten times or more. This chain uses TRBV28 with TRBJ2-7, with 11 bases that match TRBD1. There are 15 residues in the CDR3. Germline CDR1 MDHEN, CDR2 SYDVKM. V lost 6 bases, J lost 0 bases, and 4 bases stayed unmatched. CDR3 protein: CASSGTGGVSYEQYF. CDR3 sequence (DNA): TGTGCCAGCAGCGGGACAGGGGGGGTCTCCTACGAGCAGTACTTC.

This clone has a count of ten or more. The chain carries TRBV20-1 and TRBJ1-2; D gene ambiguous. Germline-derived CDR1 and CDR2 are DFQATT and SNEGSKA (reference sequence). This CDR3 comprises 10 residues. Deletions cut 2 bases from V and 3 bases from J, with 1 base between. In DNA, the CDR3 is TGCAGTGCTAGACACTATGGCTACACCTTC. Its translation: CSARHYGYTF.

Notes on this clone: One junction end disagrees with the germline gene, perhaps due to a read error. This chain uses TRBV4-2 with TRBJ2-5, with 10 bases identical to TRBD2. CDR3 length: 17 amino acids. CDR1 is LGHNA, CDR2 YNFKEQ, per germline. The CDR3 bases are TGTGCCAGCAGCCGATCCAGGACTAGCGGCGAGAAAGAGACCCATTACTTC. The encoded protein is CASSRSRTSGEKETHYF.

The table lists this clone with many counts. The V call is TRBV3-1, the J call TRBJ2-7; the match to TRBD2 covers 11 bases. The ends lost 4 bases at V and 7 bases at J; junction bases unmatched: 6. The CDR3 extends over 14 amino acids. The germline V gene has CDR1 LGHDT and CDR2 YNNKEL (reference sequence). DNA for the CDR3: TGTGCCAGCAGCCTTAGCGGGGGGGCCGAGGAGCAGTACTTC. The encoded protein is CASSLSGGAEEQYF.

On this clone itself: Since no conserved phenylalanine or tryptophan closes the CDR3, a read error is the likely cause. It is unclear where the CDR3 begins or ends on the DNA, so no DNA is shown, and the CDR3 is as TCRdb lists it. The chain's CDR3 is CARQLAGGRGQEAWL. The chain combines TRBV4-1 with TRBJ2-5; the table assigns TRBD1, which was not confirmed against the DNA. The CDR3 is 15 residues long, ends included. Germline V lookup: CDR1 MGHRA, CDR2 YSYEKL.

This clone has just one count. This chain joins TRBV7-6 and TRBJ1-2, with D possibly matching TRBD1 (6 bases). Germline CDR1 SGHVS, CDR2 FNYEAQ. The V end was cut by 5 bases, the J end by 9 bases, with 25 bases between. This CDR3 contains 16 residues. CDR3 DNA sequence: TGTGCCAGCAGCCAATACCAGGGGAGTTTCGCTGGTTGCTACACCTTC. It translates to CASSQYQGSFAGCYTF. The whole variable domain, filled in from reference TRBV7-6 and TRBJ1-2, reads GAGVSQSPRYKVTKRGQDVALRCDPISGHVSLYWYRQALGQGPEFLTYFNYEAQQDKSGLPNDRFSAERPEGSISTLTIQRTEQRDSAMYRCASSQYQGSFAGCYTFGSGTRLTVV.

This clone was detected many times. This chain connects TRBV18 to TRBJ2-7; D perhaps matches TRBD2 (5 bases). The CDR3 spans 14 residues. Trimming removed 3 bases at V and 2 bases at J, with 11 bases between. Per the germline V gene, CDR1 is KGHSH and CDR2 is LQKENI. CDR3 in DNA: TGTGCCAGCTCACCCCTAGGACTGACCTACGAGCAGTACTTC. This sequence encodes CASSPLGLTYEQYF. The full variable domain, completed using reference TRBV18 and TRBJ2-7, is NAGVMQNPRHLVRRRGQEARLRCSPMKGHSHVYWYRQLPEEGLKFMVYLQKENIIDESGMPKERFSAEFPKEGPSILRIQQVVRGDSAAYFCASSPLGLTYEQYFGPGTRLTVT.

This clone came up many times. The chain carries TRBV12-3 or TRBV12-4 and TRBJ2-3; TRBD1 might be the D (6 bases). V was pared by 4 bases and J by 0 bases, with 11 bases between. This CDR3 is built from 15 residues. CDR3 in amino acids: CASSWTVASTDTQYF. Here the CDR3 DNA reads TGTGCCAGCAGTTGGACAGTCGCTAGCACAGATACGCAGTATTTT.

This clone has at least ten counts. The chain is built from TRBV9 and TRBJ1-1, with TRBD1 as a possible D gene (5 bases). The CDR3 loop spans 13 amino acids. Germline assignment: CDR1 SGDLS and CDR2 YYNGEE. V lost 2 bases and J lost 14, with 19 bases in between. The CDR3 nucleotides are TGTGCCAGCAGCGTCTACAAGGACACGGGATCGTTCTTT. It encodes CASSVYKDTGSFF.

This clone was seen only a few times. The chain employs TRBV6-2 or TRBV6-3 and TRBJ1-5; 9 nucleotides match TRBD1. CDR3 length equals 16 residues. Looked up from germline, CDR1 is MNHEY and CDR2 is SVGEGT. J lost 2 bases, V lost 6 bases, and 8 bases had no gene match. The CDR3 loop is CASSWTGAGGNQPQHF. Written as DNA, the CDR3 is TGTGCCAGCAGCTGGACAGGGGCCGGGGGCAATCAGCCCCAGCATTTT.

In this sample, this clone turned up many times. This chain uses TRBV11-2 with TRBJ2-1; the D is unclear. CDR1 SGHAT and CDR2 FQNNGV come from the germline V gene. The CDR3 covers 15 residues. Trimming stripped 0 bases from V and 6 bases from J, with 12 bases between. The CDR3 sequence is CASSLEPGPVNEQFF. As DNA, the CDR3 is TGTGCCAGCAGCTTAGAGCCGGGCCCAGTCAATGAGCAGTTCTTC.

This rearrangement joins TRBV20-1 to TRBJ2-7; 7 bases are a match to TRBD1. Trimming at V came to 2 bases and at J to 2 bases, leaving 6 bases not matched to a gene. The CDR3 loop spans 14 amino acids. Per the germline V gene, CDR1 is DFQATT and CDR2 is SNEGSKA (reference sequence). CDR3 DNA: TGCAGTGCTAGATTGACAGGGAAAACCTACGAGCAGTACTTC. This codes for CSARLTGKTYEQYF.

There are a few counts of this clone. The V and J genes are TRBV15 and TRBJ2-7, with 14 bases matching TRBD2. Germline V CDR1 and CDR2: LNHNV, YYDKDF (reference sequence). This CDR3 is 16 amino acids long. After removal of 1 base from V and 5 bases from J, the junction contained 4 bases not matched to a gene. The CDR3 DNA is TGTGCCACCAGCAGAGGGGTGGGACTAGCGGGAGACGAGCAGTACTTC. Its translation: CATSRGVGLAGDEQYF.

The CDR3 coding sequence is TGTGCCAGCAAGGGATGCTATGGCTACACCTTC. It encodes CASKGCYGYTF. V is TRBV2 and J is TRBJ1-2, with D hard to call. This CDR3 region has 11 residues. Germline loops: CDR1 SNHLY, CDR2 FYNNEI. Trimming pared 7 bases from V and 4 bases from J, leaving 7 bases between.

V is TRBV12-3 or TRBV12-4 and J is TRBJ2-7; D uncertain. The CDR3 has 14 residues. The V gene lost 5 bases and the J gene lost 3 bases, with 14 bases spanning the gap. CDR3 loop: CASSPSSRNYEQYF. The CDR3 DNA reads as TGTGCCAGCAGTCCCAGCTCAAGGAACTACGAGCAGTACTTC.

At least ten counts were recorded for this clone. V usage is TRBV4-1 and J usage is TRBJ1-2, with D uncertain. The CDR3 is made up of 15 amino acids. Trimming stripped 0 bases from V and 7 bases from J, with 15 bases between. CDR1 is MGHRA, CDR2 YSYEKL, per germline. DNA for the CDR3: TGCGCCAGCAGCCAAGAAGGCCGTAAGGATTTTGGCTACACCTTC. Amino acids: CASSQEGRKDFGYTF.

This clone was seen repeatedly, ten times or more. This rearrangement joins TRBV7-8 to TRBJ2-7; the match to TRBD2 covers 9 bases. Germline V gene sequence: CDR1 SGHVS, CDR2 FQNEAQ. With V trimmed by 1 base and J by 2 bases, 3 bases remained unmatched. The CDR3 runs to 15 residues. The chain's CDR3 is CASSLGGGRAYEQYF. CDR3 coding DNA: TGTGCCAGCAGCTTAGGGGGCGGGAGGGCCTACGAGCAGTACTTC.

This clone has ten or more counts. The CDR3 protein is CSARPLGGWKNTEAFF. The CDR3 DNA follows: TGCAGTGCTAGGCCCCTCGGGGGTTGGAAGAACACTGAAGCTTTCTTT. This sequence joins TRBV20-1 and TRBJ1-1, with a weak D call TRBD1 (5 bases). V gave up 3 bases and J gave up 1 base, with 18 bases separating them. This CDR3 has 16 residues. CDR1 and CDR2 from the germline V gene are DFQATT and SNEGSKA (reference sequence).

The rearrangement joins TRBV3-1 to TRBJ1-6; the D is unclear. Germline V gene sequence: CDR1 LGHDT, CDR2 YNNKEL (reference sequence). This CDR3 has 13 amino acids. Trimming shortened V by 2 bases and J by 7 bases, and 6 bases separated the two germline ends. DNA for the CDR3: TGTGCCAGCAGCCAAAGATTAAATTCACCCCTCCACTTT. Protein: CASSQRLNSPLHF.

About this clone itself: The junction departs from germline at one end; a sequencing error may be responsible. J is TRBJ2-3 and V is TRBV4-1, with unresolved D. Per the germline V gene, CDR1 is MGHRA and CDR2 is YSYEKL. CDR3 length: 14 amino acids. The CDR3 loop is CASSQGKATDTQYF. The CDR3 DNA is TGCGCCAGCAGTCAAGGGAAAGCCACAGATACGCAGTATTTT.

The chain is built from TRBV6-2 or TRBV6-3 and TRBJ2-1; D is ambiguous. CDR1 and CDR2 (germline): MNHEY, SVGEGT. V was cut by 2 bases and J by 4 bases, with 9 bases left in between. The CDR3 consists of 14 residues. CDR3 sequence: CASSYGAYYNEQFF. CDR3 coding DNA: TGTGCCAGCAGTTACGGAGCGTATTACAATGAGCAGTTCTTC.

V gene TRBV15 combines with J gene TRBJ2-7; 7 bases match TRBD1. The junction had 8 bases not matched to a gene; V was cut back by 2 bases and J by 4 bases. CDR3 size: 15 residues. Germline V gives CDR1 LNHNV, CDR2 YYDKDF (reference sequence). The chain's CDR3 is CATSRRQGEGYEQYF. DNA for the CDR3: TGTGCCACCAGCAGAAGACAGGGAGAAGGGTACGAGCAGTACTTC.

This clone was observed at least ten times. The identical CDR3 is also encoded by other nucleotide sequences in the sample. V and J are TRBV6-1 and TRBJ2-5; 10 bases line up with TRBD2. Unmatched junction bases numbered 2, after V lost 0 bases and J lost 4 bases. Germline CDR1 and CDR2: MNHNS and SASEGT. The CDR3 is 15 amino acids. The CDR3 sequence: CASSEAAGGPETQYF. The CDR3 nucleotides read TGTGCCAGCAGTGAAGCAGCGGGGGGGCCAGAGACCCAGTACTTC.

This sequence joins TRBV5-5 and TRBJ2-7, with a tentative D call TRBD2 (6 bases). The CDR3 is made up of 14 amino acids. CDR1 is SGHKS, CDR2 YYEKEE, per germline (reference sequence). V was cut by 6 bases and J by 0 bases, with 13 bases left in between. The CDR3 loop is CASNTGVFSYEQYF. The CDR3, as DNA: TGTGCCAGCAATACGGGGGTTTTCTCCTACGAGCAGTACTTC.

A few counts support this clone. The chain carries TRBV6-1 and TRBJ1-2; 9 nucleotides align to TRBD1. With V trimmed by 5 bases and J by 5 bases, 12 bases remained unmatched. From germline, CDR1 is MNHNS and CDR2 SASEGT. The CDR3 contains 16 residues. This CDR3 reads CASSSVTGTGSYGYTF. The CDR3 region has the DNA TGTGCCAGCAGTTCCGTAACCGGGACAGGGTCGTATGGCTACACCTTC.

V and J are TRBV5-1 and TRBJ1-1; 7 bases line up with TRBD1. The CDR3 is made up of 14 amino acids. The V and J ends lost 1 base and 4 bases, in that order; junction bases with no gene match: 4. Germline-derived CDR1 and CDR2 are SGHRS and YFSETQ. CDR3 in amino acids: CASSLSSGGTEAFF. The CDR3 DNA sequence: TGCGCCAGCAGCTTGTCCTCAGGGGGCACTGAAGCTTTCTTT. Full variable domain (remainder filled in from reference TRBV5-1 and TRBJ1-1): KAGVTQTPRYLIKTRGQQVTLSCSPISGHRSVSWYQQTPGQGLQFLFEYFSETQRNKGNFPGRFSGRQFSNSRSEMNVSTLELGDSALYLCASSLSSGGTEAFFGQGTRLTVV.

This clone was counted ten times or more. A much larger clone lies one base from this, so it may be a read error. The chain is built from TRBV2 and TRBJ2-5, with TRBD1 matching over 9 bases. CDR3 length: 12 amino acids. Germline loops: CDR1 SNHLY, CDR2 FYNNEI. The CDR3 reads CASGGQGETKYF. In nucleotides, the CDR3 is TGTGCCAGCGGGGGACAGGGAGAGACCAAGTACTTC.

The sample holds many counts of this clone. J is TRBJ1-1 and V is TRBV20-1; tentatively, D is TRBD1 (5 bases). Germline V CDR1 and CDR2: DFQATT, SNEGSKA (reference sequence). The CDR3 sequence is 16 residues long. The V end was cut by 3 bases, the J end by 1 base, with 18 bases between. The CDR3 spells CSARALGGWKNTEAFF. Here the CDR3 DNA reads TGCAGTGCTAGGGCCCTCGGGGGTTGGAAGAACACTGAAGCTTTCTTT.